Below, 6 T cell receptor beta chains from the same sample are listed, as sequenced in a study of blood T cell repertoires in COVID-19. Clones were sequenced by immunoSEQ multiplex PCR, and TCRdb holds only the in-frame ones, with some missing. Of about 110,000 clones listed, 71% are singletons. Sequenced material: peripheral blood. The receptors here all came from a human donor with acute or convalescent COVID-19. The donor label of this sample is uncertain.

The chain joins TRBV28 to TRBJ1-5; 7 bases match TRBD1. The CDR3 has 14 amino acids. V gave up 6 bases and J gave up 3 bases; unmatched junction bases: 5. Germline CDR1 is MDHEN and CDR2 is SYDVKM. The CDR3 protein is CASRRQGPNQPQHF. CDR3 DNA sequence: TGTGCCAGCAGAAGACAGGGCCCCAATCAGCCCCAGCATTTT.

The chain links TRBV28 to TRBJ1-6; maybe TRBD1 (5 bases). Trimming removed 6 bases from V and 14 bases from J, with 11 bases in between. The CDR3 spans 11 residues. Germline assignment: CDR1 MDHEN and CDR2 SYDVKM. The CDR3 DNA reads TGTGCCAGCAGCAAGGGGCAGGCCCTCCACTTT. The encoded protein is CASSKGQALHF.

The CDR3 nucleotides are TGTGCCAGCAGCCAATTCAGGACAGGGACCGGGGAGCTGTTTTTT. Translating gives CASSQFRTGTGELFF. This sequence joins TRBV3-1 (or the pseudogene TRBV3-2) and TRBJ2-2; TRBD1 agrees at 8 bases. The J segment lost 5 bases and the V segment lost 2 bases, leaving 4 bases of the junction unmatched. This CDR3 spans 15 amino acids. CDR1 and CDR2 from the germline V gene are LGHDT and YNNKEL (reference sequence).

The V call is TRBV3-1 (or the pseudogene TRBV3-2), the J call TRBJ2-3; 12 nucleotides align to TRBD2. Germline CDR1 LGHDT, CDR2 YNNKEL (reference sequence). V trimming: 5 bases; J trimming: 6 bases; junction bases outside the gene matches: 3. The CDR3 contains 14 residues. CDR3 sequence: CASSSSGGGDTQYF. CDR3 DNA sequence: TGTGCCAGCAGCTCTAGCGGGGGGGGTGATACGCAGTATTTT.

The chain links TRBV3-1 (or the pseudogene TRBV3-2) to TRBJ1-3, with D perhaps matching TRBD1 (5 bases). The CDR3 totals 18 residues. CDR1 and CDR2 from the germline V gene are LGHDT and YNNKEL (reference sequence). Trimming took off 0 bases at V and 2 bases at J, with 17 bases between the two ends. CDR3 sequence: CASSQDPSDRSTGNTIYF. The CDR3, as DNA: TGTGCCAGCAGCCAAGATCCCTCCGACAGAAGTACTGGAAACACCATATATTTT.

The chain carries TRBV9 and TRBJ2-2, with TRBD1 matching over 8 bases. With 4 bases clipped from V and 6 bases from J, the junction kept 11 bases outside the gene matches. The germline V gene has CDR1 SGDLS and CDR2 YYNGEE. This CDR3 comprises 16 residues. The CDR3 loop reads CASSPRDRGDAGELFF. The CDR3 coding sequence is TGTGCCAGCAGCCCCCGAGACAGGGGAGATGCCGGGGAGCTGTTTTTT.